These T cell receptor beta chains were read from a single sample in a study of T cell responses to AZD1222 COVID-19 vaccine. Sequenced by immunoSEQ multiplex PCR; TCRdb stores in-frame clones only, minus some. The data show some 140,000 clones, less than 95% seen once. The material sequenced was peripheral blood, taken on day 0 of AZD1222 vaccination. These receptors all stem from an adult in good health. The CDR3 runs from the conserved cysteine through the conserved F or W.

J	length	V	CDR3
TRBJ2-5	14	TRBV7-8	CASSQDRLQETQYF
TRBJ2-7	14	TRBV28	CASSFIERGREQYF
TRBJ2-2	16	TRBV10-3	CAINSDRAPNTGELFF
TRBJ2-7	11	TRBV5-6	CASRDSYEQYF
TRBJ2-1	15	TRBV5-4	CASSPGRSSGGEQFF
TRBJ2-3	16	TRBV7-9	CASSFLLAGSSDTQYF
TRBJ2-5	15	TRBV2	CASSARLAVKETQYF
TRBJ2-5	14	TRBV5-4	CASSLGHLQETQYF
TRBJ1-4	14	TRBV5-6	CASSLGTGHEKLFF
TRBJ1-4	15	TRBV27	CASGEGTVLEEKLFF
TRBJ1-2	14	TRBV5-1	CASSLVLGRYGYTF
TRBJ2-7	14	TRBV14	CASSQPGSSYEQYF
TRBJ2-7	15	TRBV5-4	CASSLGDRETYEQYF
TRBJ1-4	15	TRBV6-6	CASSPVWGGYEKLFF
TRBJ2-3	16	TRBV27	CASSLSGGGGADTQYF
TRBJ1-2	13	TRBV12-5	CASGLDTTPGYTF
TRBJ2-5	12	TRBV12-3/TRBV12-4	CASSSPDETQYF
TRBJ1-2	17	TRBV10-3	CAISESQYFSSPISYTF
TRBJ2-7	12	TRBV2	CAVQGDRVEQYF
TRBJ2-3	15	TRBV2	CASSGQVYSTDTQYF